Below, one T cell receptor (beta chain) is given with its context. Its antigen is as yet unknown. At one boundary the junction diverges from the germline segment, which might be a read error. The same CDR3 also results from other DNA sequences found in this sample. Data came from immunoSEQ multiplex PCR; TCRdb stores just in-frame clones and leaves some out. Of about 240,000 clones in the sample, more than 75% were seen once. These data come from a study of cytomegalovirus exposure and HLA in healthy donors. General study findings and limits: There were some public TCRs occurring in many donors, but most TCR sequences were rare. Researchers catalogued about 160 TCR beta chains as cytomegalovirus-associated. For cytomegalovirus status, the classifier reportedly gave diagnoses with high specificity and sensitivity.

The clonotype originates from a woman aged 25 to 45 in good health and CMV-seropositive. Sequenced input: PBMCs.

The DNA for the CDR3 is TGTGCCAGTAGCTTGGGCGCGGGACTAGCGGCCTACGAGCAGTACTTC. It specifies CASSLGAGLAAYEQYF. V is TRBV5-6 and J is TRBJ2-7, with TRBD2 matching 11 bases. This CDR3 is built from 16 residues. The germline V gene has CDR1 SGHDT and CDR2 YYEEEE.